One and the same sample provided the 8 T cell receptor beta chains below, sequenced in a study of T-cell memory formation after mild COVID-19. Each CDR3 protein gets one entry after TCRdb re-called the 5' RACE reads with MiXCR. The data show 310,000 or so distinct CDR3 sequences, approximately 15% seen once. Sequencing input: PBMCs or a T cell subset sorted from them (not recorded which). Receptor source: a man aged 18 to 30 who had mild COVID-19 (a few samples of this study predate the infection). Cell type and time point are not known.

This clonotype was recorded at least ten times. The rearrangement uses TRBV7-2 and TRBJ2-3; 7 bases agree with TRBD1. The CDR3 is made up of 14 amino acids. Germline V CDR1 and CDR2: SGHTA, FQGNSA. V lost 2 bases and J lost 4; bases outside the gene matches: 3. The CDR3 sequence: CASSLRGHPDTQYF. The CDR3 nucleotides read TGTGCCAGCAGCTTAAGGGGGCACCCAGATACGCAGTATTTT.

As concerns this clonotype: Sequence at one end of the junction differs from germline and may be a read error. The genes are TRBV9 and TRBJ1-4; 8 bases are shared with TRBD1. CDR1 SGDLS and CDR2 YYNGEE come from the germline V gene. CDR3 length: 15 residues. CDR3 loop: CASSGVVTGEEKLFF. The CDR3 region has the DNA TGCGCCAGCAGCGGGGTCGTGACAGGGGAGGAAAAACTGTTTTTT. The full variable domain, with the rest looked up from reference TRBV9 and TRBJ1-4, is DSGVTQTPKHLITATGQRVTLRCSPRSGDLSVYWYQQSLDQGLQFLIQYYNGEERAKGNILERFSAQQFPDLHSELNLSSLELGDSALYFCASSGVVTGEEKLFFGSGTQLSVL.

This clonotype was recorded a few times. The chain couples TRBV12-3 or TRBV12-4 to TRBJ1-6, with 7 bases aligning to TRBD1. This CDR3 spans 13 amino acids. Losses at the gene ends were 1 base for V and 11 bases for J; bases not matched to a gene: 2. CDR3 bases: TGTGCCAGCAGTTTAGACAGGGGAACACCCCTCCACTTT. As protein: CASSLDRGTPLHF.

CDR3 coding DNA: TGTGCCAGCAGGGTGGCAGATTCAAACATTCAGTACTTC. Translation gives CASRVADSNIQYF. The rearrangement uses TRBV2 and TRBJ2-4; no firm D call. Germline CDR1 reads SNHLY; CDR2 reads FYNNEI. V was trimmed by 6 bases and J by 6 bases, leaving 12 bases between them. There are 13 residues in the CDR3.

This clonotype came up many times. V gene TRBV4-3 combines with J gene TRBJ2-1; D unresolved. Trimming removed 0 bases at V and 4 bases at J, with 7 bases between. Per the germline V gene, CDR1 is LGHNA and CDR2 is YSLEER. CDR3 length equals 14 residues. CDR3 region: CASSQDKGYNEQFF. CDR3 coding DNA: TGCGCCAGCAGCCAAGATAAGGGTTACAATGAGCAGTTCTTC.

A few counts support this clonotype. This rearrangement joins TRBV15 to TRBJ2-1; TRBD1 matches at 7 bases. The CDR3 is made up of 13 amino acids. V lost 7 bases, J lost 5 bases, and 5 bases stayed unmatched. Germline V gene data show CDR1 as LNHNV and CDR2 as YYDKDF (reference sequence). The CDR3 DNA is TGTGCCACCAATGACAGGGTCAACAATGAGCAGTTCTTC. It codes for CATNDRVNNEQFF.

This clonotype was counted many times. The genes are TRBV20-1 and TRBJ2-5; 15 nucleotides line up with TRBD2. The CDR3 extends over 16 amino acids. J was trimmed by 9 bases and V by 6 bases; bases with no gene match: 14. CDR1 DFQATT and CDR2 SNEGSKA come from the germline V gene (reference sequence). CDR3 coding DNA: TGCAGTGCGGCGGGACTAGCGGGGGGACGCAATAAGGCCCAGTACTTC. This sequence encodes CSAAGLAGGRNKAQYF.

This chain connects TRBV5-1 to TRBJ2-7; D call uncertain. V lost 1 base and J 3 bases, leaving 14 bases between the germline ends. The CDR3 contains 15 residues. Germline V gene lookup returns CDR1 SGHRS and CDR2 YFSETQ. The CDR3 DNA reads as TGCGCCAGCAGCTTGATTGCCGACACCAACTACGAGCAGTACTTC. Its protein product is CASSLIADTNYEQYF.